These T cell receptor beta chains were read from a single sample in a study of shared clonotypes between healthy human individuals. Sequencing used immunoSEQ multiplex PCR; TCRdb keeps in-frame clones, though not all of them. The table lists 400,000 to 600,000 clones, around 79% of them singletons, with approximately 12% in the top ten. The sequencing input was PBMCs. The receptors originated from a woman aged 40-49 years in good health. Some clones in this sample may be carry-over from other donors' samples. Both conserved end residues are part of each CDR3. Fields, in order: V gene, clone size, D gene, J gene, CDR3 protein, CDR3 DNA. A D gene is named only where the DNA matches it firmly. Clone size appears in some rows only: once, few, many, or a class for an expanded clone.

v_gene: TRBV30
abundance: .
d_gene: TRBD1
j_gene: TRBJ2-2
CDR3aa: CAWRRTGGAGELFF
CDR3nt: TGTGCCTGGAGACGGACAGGGGGGGCCGGGGAGCTGTTTTTT

v_gene: TRBV19
abundance: .
d_gene: TRBD1
j_gene: TRBJ2-5
CDR3aa: CASSLTGEVTQYF
CDR3nt: TGTGCCAGTAGTCTAACAGGGGAAGTGACCCAGTACTTC

v_gene: TRBV18
abundance: .
d_gene: .
j_gene: TRBJ1-1
CDR3aa: CASSNAGATEAFF
CDR3nt: TGTGCCAGCTCAAACGCAGGGGCCACTGAAGCTTTCTTT

v_gene: TRBV6-6
abundance: .
d_gene: .
j_gene: TRBJ2-7
CDR3aa: CASSLVGIEQYF
CDR3nt: TGTGCCAGCAGCCTCGTTGGTATTGAGCAGTACTTC

v_gene: TRBV30
abundance: .
d_gene: .
j_gene: TRBJ2-1
CDR3aa: CAWGSEYNEQFF
CDR3nt: TGTGCCTGGGGTAGCGAATACAATGAGCAGTTCTTC

v_gene: TRBV28
abundance: .
d_gene: TRBD2
j_gene: TRBJ2-1
CDR3aa: CASSETGTRFTDEQFF
CDR3nt: TGTGCCAGCAGTGAAACCGGGACTAGGTTTACGGATGAGCAGTTCTTC

v_gene: TRBV6-1
abundance: .
d_gene: .
j_gene: TRBJ1-3
CDR3aa: CASSDRWGYRTSGNTIYF
CDR3nt: TGTGCCAGCAGTGACAGGTGGGGGTACAGGACCTCTGGAAACACCATATATTTT

v_gene: TRBV5-6
abundance: .
d_gene: .
j_gene: TRBJ2-7
CDR3aa: CASSLGGNSYEQYF
CDR3nt: TGTGCCAGCAGCTTAGGCGGGAACTCCTACGAGCAGTACTTC

v_gene: TRBV10-3
abundance: .
d_gene: .
j_gene: TRBJ1-4
CDR3aa: CAISESEEKLFF
CDR3nt: TGTGCCATCAGTGAGTCTGAAGAAAAACTGTTTTTT

v_gene: TRBV15
abundance: .
d_gene: .
j_gene: TRBJ1-2
CDR3aa: CATSQRKDGYTF
CDR3nt: TGTGCCACCAGCCAACGTAAGGATGGCTACACCTTC

v_gene: TRBV5-6
abundance: .
d_gene: .
j_gene: TRBJ2-7
CDR3aa: CASSRSYEQYF
CDR3nt: TGTGCCAGCAGTCGGTCCTACGAGCAGTACTTC

v_gene: TRBV18
abundance: .
d_gene: .
j_gene: TRBJ2-1
CDR3aa: CASSGRADYNEQFF
CDR3nt: TGTGCCAGTTCCGGCCGAGCGGACTACAATGAGCAGTTCTTC

v_gene: TRBV19
abundance: few
d_gene: TRBD1
j_gene: TRBJ1-1
CDR3aa: CASSIDFGGQGLGTEAFF
CDR3nt: TGTGCCAGTAGTATAGATTTTGGCGGACAGGGGCTGGGAACTGAAGCTTTCTTT

v_gene: TRBV5-6
abundance: .
d_gene: TRBD1
j_gene: TRBJ1-2
CDR3aa: CASSSLDRAHGYTF
CDR3nt: TGTGCCAGCAGCTCACTCGACAGGGCGCATGGCTACACCTTC

v_gene: TRBV5-1
abundance: .
d_gene: TRBD2
j_gene: TRBJ2-5
CDR3aa: CASSLGPSGSLETQYF
CDR3nt: TGCGCCAGCAGCTTGGGTCCTAGCGGGAGCTTGGAGACCCAGTACTTC

v_gene: TRBV2
abundance: .
d_gene: .
j_gene: TRBJ2-1
CDR3aa: CASSAGERRAGYNEQFF
CDR3nt: TGTGCCAGCAGTGCCGGGGAGCGCAGGGCGGGCTACAATGAGCAGTTCTTC

v_gene: TRBV27
abundance: .
d_gene: TRBD1
j_gene: TRBJ2-3
CDR3aa: CASSLFPGQGASDTQYF
CDR3nt: TGTGCCAGCAGTTTATTCCCGGGACAGGGGGCATCAGATACGCAGTATTTT

v_gene: TRBV30
abundance: .
d_gene: .
j_gene: TRBJ2-7
CDR3aa: CAWMWGYEQYF
CDR3nt: TGTGCCTGGATGTGGGGATACGAGCAGTACTTC

v_gene: TRBV4-1
abundance: once
d_gene: .
j_gene: TRBJ2-5
CDR3aa: CASSQEGLAGETQYF
CDR3nt: TGCGCCAGCAGCCAAGAGGGACTCGCCGGGGAGACCCAGTACTTC

v_gene: TRBV28
abundance: few
d_gene: TRBD2
j_gene: TRBJ2-1
CDR3aa: CASLPGTTNPSEQFF
CDR3nt: TGTGCCAGTTTACCCGGGACTACCAATCCCAGTGAGCAGTTCTTC

v_gene: TRBV4-2
abundance: .
d_gene: TRBD2
j_gene: TRBJ2-1
CDR3aa: CASSQDPAGGRDSYNEQFF
CDR3nt: TGTGCCAGCAGCCAAGATCCCGCGGGAGGGCGGGACTCCTACAATGAGCAGTTCTTC

v_gene: TRBV11-2
abundance: .
d_gene: TRBD2
j_gene: TRBJ2-2
CDR3aa: CASSELAGGGPGELFF
CDR3nt: TGTGCCAGCAGCGAACTGGCGGGAGGGGGGCCCGGGGAGCTGTTTTTT

v_gene: TRBV7-7
abundance: .
d_gene: TRBD1
j_gene: TRBJ1-2
CDR3aa: CASSPSQGSHLNYGYTF
CDR3nt: TGTGCCAGCAGCCCTTCACAGGGGAGCCACCTTAACTATGGCTACACCTTC

v_gene: TRBV29-1
abundance: few
d_gene: TRBD1
j_gene: TRBJ2-5
CDR3aa: CSVTDRVNIQETQYF
CDR3nt: TGCAGCGTTACGGACAGGGTCAATATCCAAGAGACCCAGTACTTC

v_gene: TRBV7-9
abundance: .
d_gene: TRBD1
j_gene: TRBJ1-2
CDR3aa: CASSPQGAFRGYTF
CDR3nt: TGTGCCAGCAGCCCCCAGGGGGCTTTTAGAGGCTACACCTTC

v_gene: TRBV5-1
abundance: .
d_gene: TRBD1
j_gene: TRBJ2-5
CDR3aa: CASRDRLQETQYF
CDR3nt: TGCGCCAGCAGGGACAGGCTCCAAGAGACCCAGTACTTC

v_gene: TRBV7-9
abundance: .
d_gene: TRBD2
j_gene: TRBJ2-1
CDR3aa: CASSLGPSGNSGEQFF
CDR3nt: TGTGCCAGCAGCTTAGGTCCTAGCGGGAATTCCGGTGAGCAGTTCTTC

v_gene: TRBV5-6
abundance: .
d_gene: TRBD1
j_gene: TRBJ2-7
CDR3aa: CASSLGQGAYEQYF
CDR3nt: TGTGCCAGCAGCTTAGGACAGGGGGCCTACGAGCAGTACTTC

v_gene: TRBV5-1
abundance: .
d_gene: .
j_gene: TRBJ2-5
CDR3aa: CASSPRGGQGETQYF
CDR3nt: TGCGCCAGCAGCCCGAGGGGGGGCCAGGGCGAGACCCAGTACTTC

v_gene: TRBV29-1
abundance: .
d_gene: TRBD2
j_gene: TRBJ2-1
CDR3aa: CSVWGLAGSYNEQFF
CDR3nt: TGCAGCGTTTGGGGACTAGCGGGATCCTACAATGAGCAGTTCTTC

v_gene: TRBV2
abundance: many
d_gene: .
j_gene: TRBJ1-5
CDR3aa: CASKRDSNQPQHF
CDR3nt: TGTGCCAGCAAGAGGGACAGCAATCAGCCCCAGCATTTT

v_gene: TRBV7-8
abundance: .
d_gene: TRBD2
j_gene: TRBJ2-1
CDR3aa: CASSLVQDPLAGPLSKQFF
CDR3nt: TGTGCCAGCAGCTTAGTTCAAGACCCCCTAGCGGGCCCTCTAAGTAAGCAGTTCTTC

v_gene: TRBV4-2
abundance: .
d_gene: .
j_gene: TRBJ2-1
CDR3aa: CASSQVQGSQQFF
CDR3nt: TGTGCCAGCAGCCAGGTACAAGGGAGCCAGCAGTTCTTC

v_gene: TRBV7-6
abundance: .
d_gene: TRBD1
j_gene: TRBJ1-2
CDR3aa: CASSLEWRQGGDYGYTF
CDR3nt: TGTGCCAGCAGCTTAGAATGGAGGCAGGGGGGCGACTATGGCTACACCTTC

v_gene: TRBV11-2
abundance: .
d_gene: .
j_gene: TRBJ2-7
CDR3aa: CASSSRGAQYF
CDR3nt: TGTGCCAGCAGCTCGAGGGGGGCGCAGTACTTC

v_gene: TRBV28
abundance: .
d_gene: TRBD2
j_gene: TRBJ2-5
CDR3aa: CASSTPGGQETQYF
CDR3nt: TGTGCCAGCAGCACCCCGGGGGGGCAAGAGACCCAGTACTTC

v_gene: TRBV7-8
abundance: .
d_gene: .
j_gene: TRBJ1-1
CDR3aa: CASSLDGAGDTEAFF
CDR3nt: TGTGCCAGCAGCTTAGATGGGGCCGGGGACACTGAAGCTTTCTTT